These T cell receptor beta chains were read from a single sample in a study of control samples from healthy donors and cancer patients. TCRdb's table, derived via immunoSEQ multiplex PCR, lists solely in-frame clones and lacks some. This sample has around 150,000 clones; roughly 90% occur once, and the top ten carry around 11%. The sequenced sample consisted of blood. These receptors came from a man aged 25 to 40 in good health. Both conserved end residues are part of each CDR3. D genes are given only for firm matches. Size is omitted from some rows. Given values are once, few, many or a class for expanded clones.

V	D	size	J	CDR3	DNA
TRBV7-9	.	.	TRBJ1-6	CASSLRVSNSPLHF	TGTGCCAGCAGCTTAAGGGTTTCGAATTCACCCCTCCACTTT
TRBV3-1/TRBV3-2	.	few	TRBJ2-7	CASSQGLRRYEQYF	TGTGCCAGCAGCCAAGGGCTCAGGCGCTACGAGCAGTACTTC
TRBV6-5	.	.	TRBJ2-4	CASLWSGKNIQYF	TGTGCCAGCTTGTGGTCGGGCAAAAACATTCAGTACTTC
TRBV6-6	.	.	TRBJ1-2	CASSYGQRNYGYTF	TGTGCCAGCAGCTACGGACAGCGGAACTATGGCTACACCTTC
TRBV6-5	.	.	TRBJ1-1	CASSSQNTEAFF	TGTGCCAGCAGTTCCCAGAACACTGAAGCTTTCTTT
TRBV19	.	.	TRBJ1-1	CASSFNSNTEAFF	TGTGCCAGTAGTTTCAATTCGAACACTGAAGCTTTCTTT
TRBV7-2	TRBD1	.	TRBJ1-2	CASSSTHRGAGGYTF	TGTGCCAGCAGTTCAACACACAGGGGAGCGGGCGGCTACACCTTC
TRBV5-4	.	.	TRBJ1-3	CASSQSGVTGNTIYF	TGTGCCAGCAGCCAATCGGGGGTTACGGGAAACACCATATATTTT
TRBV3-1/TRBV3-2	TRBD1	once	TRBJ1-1	CASSQGDRPAFF	TGTGCCAGCAGCCAAGGGGACAGGCCAGCTTTCTTT
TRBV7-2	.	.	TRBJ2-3	CASSFPTFLIDTQYF	TGTGCCAGCAGCTTCCCCACTTTCTTGATAGATACGCAGTATTTT
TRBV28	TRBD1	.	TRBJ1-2	CASSFDRDGGYTF	TGTGCCAGCAGTTTCGACAGGGATGGGGGCTACACCTTC
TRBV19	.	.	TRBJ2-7	CASSSRRGDEQYF	TGTGCCAGTAGTTCCCGCAGAGGGGACGAGCAGTACTTC
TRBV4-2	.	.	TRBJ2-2	CASSQDLGGNTGELFF	TGTGCCAGCAGCCAAGATTTGGGGGGGAACACCGGGGAGCTGTTTTTT
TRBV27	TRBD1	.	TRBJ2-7	CASSSIQGANEQYF	TGTGCCAGCAGTTCCATACAGGGGGCCAACGAGCAGTACTTC
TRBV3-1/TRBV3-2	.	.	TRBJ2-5	CASSLPDFQETQYF	TGTGCCAGCAGCCTTCCGGACTTCCAAGAGACCCAGTACTTC
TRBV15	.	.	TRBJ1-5	CATSRVGDQPQHF	TGTGCCACCAGCAGAGTGGGGGATCAGCCCCAGCATTTT
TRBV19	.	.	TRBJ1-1	CASTRPANTEAFF	TGTGCCAGTACTCGGCCAGCCAACACTGAAGCTTTCTTT
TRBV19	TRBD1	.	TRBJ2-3	CASNPARDRRVSTDTQYF	TGTGCCAGTAATCCAGCTCGGGACAGGCGGGTTAGCACAGATACGCAGTATTTT
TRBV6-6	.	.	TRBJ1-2	CASSYSGREGYGYTF	TGTGCCAGCAGTTACTCTGGCAGGGAGGGCTATGGCTACACCTTC
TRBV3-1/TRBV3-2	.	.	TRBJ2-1	CASSLAWEQFF	TGTGCCAGCAGCCTAGCGTGGGAGCAGTTCTTC
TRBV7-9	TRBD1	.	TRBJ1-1	CASSYRTGNLNTEAFF	TGTGCCAGCAGCTACCGGACAGGAAACCTGAACACTGAAGCTTTCTTT
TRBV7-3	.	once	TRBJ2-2	CASKLGAGELFF	TGTGCCAGCAAACTAGGGGCCGGGGAGCTGTTTTTT
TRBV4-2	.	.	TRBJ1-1	CASSQGVWGGTEAFF	TGTGCCAGCAGCCAAGGGGTATGGGGAGGGACTGAAGCTTTCTTT